This entry lists 10 T cell receptor beta chains sequenced from one sample in a study of blood T cell repertoires in COVID-19 (dated by TCRdb to about 2020). The library was built by means of the immunoSEQ multiplex PCR assay. TCRdb mirrors the immuneACCESS table, restricted to in-frame sequences. Some clones are absent from its copies; in checked studies, under half trace to an unresolved V gene, and the reason for the others is unknown. In all, the sample holds tens of thousands of clones, and approximately 78% of those were seen once. 9.2% of the sample is in the top ten clones. The specimen was peripheral blood. The origin of the receptors is a human donor in a cohort sampled during active COVID-19.

The chain links TRBV11-2 to TRBJ2-1; D possibly corresponds to TRBD2 (5 bases). Germline CDR1 reads SGHAT; CDR2 reads FQNNGV. V gave up 2 bases and J gave up 1 base, with 15 bases separating them. This CDR3 is 17 amino acids long. CDR3 nucleotides: TGTGCCAGCAGCTTACTAGCCTGGCCCCCTTCCTACAATGAGCAGTTCTTC. Encoded protein: CASSLLAWPPSYNEQFF.

The gene calls are TRBV6-1 and TRBJ2-3, with D unresolved. The V gene's germline CDR1 is MNHNS and CDR2 SASEGT. The CDR3 spans 17 residues. The germline V and J ends were trimmed by 0 bases and 0 bases, with 13 bases remaining between them. CDR3: CASSEAVGPYSTDTQYF. The CDR3 nucleotides are TGTGCCAGCAGTGAAGCCGTCGGTCCGTATAGCACAGATACGCAGTATTTT.

J is TRBJ2-3 and V is TRBV14, with D possibly being TRBD1 (6 bases). The germline CDR1 and CDR2 sequences are SGHDN and FVKESK. With 4 bases removed from V and 0 bases from J, the gap between germline ends came to 11 bases. This CDR3 region has 15 residues. As DNA, the CDR3 is TGTGCCAGCAGCCCAAGCCAGGGGAGCACAGATACGCAGTATTTT. It codes for CASSPSQGSTDTQYF.

The chain links TRBV14 to TRBJ2-3; D remains unclear. Per germline, CDR1 SGHDN and CDR2 FVKESK. V lost 1 base to trimming and J lost 2 bases, with 7 bases between them. The length of the CDR3 is 14 residues. The CDR3 sequence: CASSQAQFTDTQYF. The CDR3 nucleotides read TGTGCCAGCAGCCAAGCGCAGTTCACAGATACGCAGTATTTT. The full variable domain, in which reference TRBV14 and TRBJ2-3 provide the parts outside the CDR3, is EAGVTQFPSHSVIEKGQTVTLRCDPISGHDNLYWYRRVMGKEIKFLLHFVKESKQDESGMPNNRFLAERTGGTYSTLKVQPAELEDSGVYFCASSQAQFTDTQYFGPGTRLTVL.

Regarding this clone: Other DNA sequences in this sample translate to the same CDR3. The chain employs TRBV28 and TRBJ2-7; tentative D call: TRBD2 (6 bases). Germline CDR1 reads MDHEN; CDR2 reads SYDVKM. The CDR3 length is 14 residues. The ends were cut back, 1 base at V and 3 bases at J, with 10 bases in the middle. DNA of the CDR3: TGTGCCAGCAGTTTATCCGGGAGTAGCTACGAGCAGTACTTC. Its protein product is CASSLSGSSYEQYF.

The CDR3: CASSPPGLGGPYEQYF. CDR3 sequence (DNA): TGTGCCAGCTCACCACCGGGACTAGGAGGGCCCTACGAGCAGTACTTC. The chain links TRBV18 to TRBJ2-7, with TRBD2 matching 8 bases. The CDR3 contains 16 residues. Trimming took 0 bases from V and 2 from J; bases not matched to a gene: 6. CDR1 is KGHSH, CDR2 LQKENI, per germline. The variable domain in full, with the rest retrieved from reference TRBV18 and TRBJ2-7, is NAGVMQNPRHLVRRRGQEARLRCSPMKGHSHVYWYRQLPEEGLKFMVYLQKENIIDESGMPKERFSAEFPKEGPSILRIQQVVRGDSAAYFCASSPPGLGGPYEQYFGPGTRLTVT.

The rearrangement joins TRBV28 to TRBJ2-5; 16 nucleotides match TRBD2. Trimming at V came to 1 base and at J to 5 bases, leaving 13 bases not matched to a gene. Looked up from germline, CDR1 is MDHEN and CDR2 is SYDVKM. The CDR3 covers 20 residues. CDR3 sequence: CASSLSFIGTSGRARETQYF. The CDR3 nucleotides read TGTGCCAGCAGTTTATCCTTCATTGGGACTAGCGGGAGGGCGAGGGAGACCCAGTACTTC.

The genes are TRBV4-1 and TRBJ1-1, with D perhaps matching TRBD1 (5 bases). The CDR3 length is 20 residues. Trimming left V 1 base short and J 3 bases short, with 27 bases between. Germline CDR1 reads MGHRA; CDR2 reads YSYEKL. CDR3 amino acids: CASSQVGLLTAKGQDTEAFF. CDR3 nucleotides: TGCGCCAGCAGCCAAGTCGGGTTGTTGACAGCAAAGGGTCAGGACACTGAAGCTTTCTTT.

The chain couples TRBV6-5 to TRBJ2-1; D not resolved. Trimming stripped 2 bases from V and 10 bases from J, with 6 bases between. The CDR3 spans 11 residues. The germline V gene has CDR1 MNHEY and CDR2 SVGAGI. The CDR3 loop is CASSYGPEQFF. The CDR3 DNA sequence: TGTGCCAGCAGTTACGGCCCAGAGCAGTTCTTC.

The gene calls are TRBV14 and TRBJ2-3; D remains ambiguous. This CDR3 spans 15 amino acids. Trimming removed 1 base from V and 3 bases from J, with 11 bases in between. CDR1 is SGHDN and CDR2 is FVKESK in the germline V gene. The CDR3 DNA follows: TGTGCCAGCAGCCAAGGCGGTAGCCTAACAGATACGCAGTATTTT. Protein: CASSQGGSLTDTQYF.